This note documents a single T cell receptor (beta chain) sequence. Source study methods: By means of reference gene primer amplification, nucleated cell counts were estimated. Sequenced by immunoSEQ multiplex PCR; TCRdb stores in-frame clones only, minus some. V and J calls and clone size follow that table, whereas D and trimming were derived from the DNA. The sample consists of some 42,000 clones, 77% of them appearing once. The record originates from a study of blood T cell repertoires in COVID-19. Study details: Some COVID-19 samples were acute and others convalescent; all came from the United States, Italy and Spain. Nucleic acid was either cDNA or gDNA, and it came from T cells, B-cell-depleted T cells, or PBMCs.

Material: peripheral blood. The sequence derives from a woman aged 70-85 years with acute or convalescent COVID-19.

CDR3 DNA: TGCGCCAGCAGCTTAGGACAGGGGGCTGTAGATACGCAGTATTTT. Translating it yields CASSLGQGAVDTQYF. This rearrangement joins TRBV5-1 to TRBJ2-3; 11 bases line up with TRBD1. The V segment lost 2 bases and the J segment 5 bases; nucleotides outside the gene matches: 4. CDR1 is SGHRS and CDR2 is YFSETQ in the germline V gene. The CDR3 contains 15 residues.